This record covers a single TCR beta chain. This clone was recorded only once. Which antigen it targets is not known. There are no base qualities to consult, and no much larger clone falls within one base. In the prospective study, participants were roughly 18 to 95 years old, resided in about two dozen geographic areas of the United States, and were enrolled through a virtual design. Cohort assignment in the prospective study relied on participant-reported clinical history from a screening survey and a study questionnaire. ImmuneRACE Cohort 3 recovered participants were defined by two consecutive negative NP/OP PCR tests, healthcare professional clearance, or symptom resolution. Each participant in the prospective study had whole blood, serum and a nasopharyngeal or oropharyngeal swab collected by mobile phlebotomists. Participants in the prospective study had the option to provide additional blood draws and questionnaires over an approximately 2-month period. Blood samples from the prospective study were shipped frozen or at room temperature prior to DNA extraction.

TCRbeta CDR3 regions were amplified from genomic DNA by means of the immunoSEQ Assay, a bias-controlled multiplex PCR. Per the authors' processing: Within the assay, amplification of reference gene primers was used to estimate how many nucleated cells each sample contained. Sequence reads were collapsed and filtered to measure the absolute abundance of every unique TCRbeta CDR3 rearrangement. For each sample, productive Simpson clonality was calculated as the square root of Simpson's diversity index across productive rearrangements. The table was pulled from immuneACCESS by TCRdb, which kept in-frame rearrangements only. Such tables lose some clones; where checked, under half of the loss comes from unresolved V genes, and the rest has no known cause. That table supplies the V and J calls and clone size; D and trimming were determined from the DNA. The sample table lists 250,000 to 350,000 clones, about 88% of them with a count of one. The ten largest clones take up around 3% of the sample.

The data derive from a study of blood T cell repertoires in COVID-19 (TCRdb year 2020). Looking at the study overall: Samples from collaborators originated in the United States, Italy and Spain and spanned both the acute and convalescent phases of COVID-19. The material from the prospective study consisted of cDNA or gDNA derived from T cells, B-cell-depleted T cells, or PBMCs. The dataset comprised deeply sampled blood TCRbeta repertoires from subjects exposed to, actively infected with, or recovered from COVID-19. A freely available public database, intended as a resource for researchers studying the immune response to SARS-CoV-2, is where the repertoires were released. The samples were drawn from the first 160 participants of the ongoing ImmuneRACE study and from 950 to 1,500 subjects provided by 6 global collaborators. Sample metadata almost always included a de-identified subject ID, COVID-19 status, age in years and sex. Where HLA class I and class II types were available, the types were taken from metadata supplied by the sample provider, not from assay-based typing. On the study overall, not on this receptor specifically: The quantity of clinical and demographic metadata differed by source and by participant and was supplied without curation.

Relative to germline, V is 5 bases shorter and J is 3 bases shorter, with 20 bases between their ends. According to the germline V gene (reference sequence), CDR1 reads LGHDT and CDR2 reads YNNKEL. Its CDR3 holds 16 amino acids, cysteine through phenylalanine. The only DNA kept is the CDR3, 48 bases in frame from the first base. The receptor was derived from a woman between 45 and 65 years old who had recovered from COVID-19. Recombination joined TRBV3-1 (or the pseudogene TRBV3-2) with TRBJ2-7; TRBD1 is possibly the D segment (6 matching bases). Sequencing was done on a sample of PBMCs or T cells enriched from blood (not recorded which). The CDR3 is CASSESGVRGIYEQYF. The DNA sequence is given as TGTGCCAGCAGCGAGAGTGGGGTCAGGGGTATCTACGAGCAGTACTTC.